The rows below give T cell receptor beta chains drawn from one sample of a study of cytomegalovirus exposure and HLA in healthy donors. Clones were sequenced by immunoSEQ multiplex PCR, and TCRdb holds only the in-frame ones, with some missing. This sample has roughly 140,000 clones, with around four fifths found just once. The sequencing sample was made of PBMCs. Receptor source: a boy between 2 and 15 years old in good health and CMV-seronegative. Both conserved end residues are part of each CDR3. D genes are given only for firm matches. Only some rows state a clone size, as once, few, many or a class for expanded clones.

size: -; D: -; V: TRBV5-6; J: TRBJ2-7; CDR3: CASSLEPYEQYF; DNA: TGTGCCAGCAGCTTGGAGCCCTACGAGCAGTACTTC
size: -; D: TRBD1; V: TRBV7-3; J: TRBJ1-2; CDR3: CASSSTGRRGYTF; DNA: TGTGCCAGCAGCTCGACAGGGCGAAGGGGCTACACCTTC
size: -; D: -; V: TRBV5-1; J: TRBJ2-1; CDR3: CASSTGQAGKNEQFF; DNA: TGCGCCAGCAGCACCGGTCAAGCGGGTAAAAATGAGCAGTTCTTC
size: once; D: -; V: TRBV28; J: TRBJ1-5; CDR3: CASSLIPDSRYSNQPQHF; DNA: TGTGCCAGCAGTTTAATCCCGGACAGCCGATATAGCAATCAGCCCCAGCATTTT
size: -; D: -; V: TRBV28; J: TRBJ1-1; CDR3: CASSFSAVAFF; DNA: TGTGCCAGCAGTTTCTCGGCGGTAGCTTTCTTT
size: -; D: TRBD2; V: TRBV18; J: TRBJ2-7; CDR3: CASSPPSGGAYEQYF; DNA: TGTGCCAGCTCACCACCGTCGGGGGGAGCCTACGAGCAGTACTTC
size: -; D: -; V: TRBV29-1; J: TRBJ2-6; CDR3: CSVQGGGRGANVLTF; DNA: TGCAGCGTCCAAGGAGGAGGGCGAGGGGCCAACGTCCTGACTTTC
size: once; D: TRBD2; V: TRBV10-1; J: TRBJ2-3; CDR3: CASSPLDGLAGNTDTQYF; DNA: TGCGCCAGCAGTCCCCTTGATGGCCTAGCGGGGAACACAGATACGCAGTATTTT
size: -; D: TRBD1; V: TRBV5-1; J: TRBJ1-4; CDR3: CASSKTGYDEKLFF; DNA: TGCGCCAGCAGCAAGACAGGGTACGATGAAAAACTGTTTTTT
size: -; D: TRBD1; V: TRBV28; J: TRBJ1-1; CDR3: CASSLQDDRDTEAFF; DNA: TGTGCCAGCAGTTTACAGGACGACAGGGACACTGAAGCTTTCTTT
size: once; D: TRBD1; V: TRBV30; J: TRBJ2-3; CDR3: CAWSVGDRPTDTQYF; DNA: TGTGCCTGGAGTGTAGGGGACAGACCCACAGATACGCAGTATTTT
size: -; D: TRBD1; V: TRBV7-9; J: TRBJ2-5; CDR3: CASSLYRGPETQYF; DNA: TGTGCCAGCAGCCTATACAGGGGACCGGAGACCCAGTACTTC
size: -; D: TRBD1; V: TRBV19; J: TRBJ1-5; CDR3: CASSIWDRGDQPQHF; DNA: TGTGCCAGTAGTATATGGGACAGGGGAGATCAGCCCCAGCATTTT
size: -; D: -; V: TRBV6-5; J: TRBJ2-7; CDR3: CASSNRLGARDEQYF; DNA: TGTGCCAGCAGTAACCGGCTAGGCGCGAGGGACGAGCAGTACTTC
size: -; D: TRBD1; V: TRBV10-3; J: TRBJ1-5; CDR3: CAISERQGSNQPQHF; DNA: TGTGCCATCAGTGAGCGACAGGGTAGCAATCAGCCCCAGCATTTT
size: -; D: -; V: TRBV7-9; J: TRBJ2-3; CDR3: CASNPGGASTDTQYF; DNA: TGTGCCAGCAATCCTGGCGGGGCTAGCACAGATACGCAGTATTTT
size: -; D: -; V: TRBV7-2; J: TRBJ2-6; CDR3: CASRFRSSGANVLTF; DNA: TGTGCCAGCAGGTTTAGAAGCTCTGGGGCCAACGTCCTGACTTTC
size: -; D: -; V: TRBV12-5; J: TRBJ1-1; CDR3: CASGLLGNTEAFF; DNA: TGTGCTAGTGGTTTACTAGGGAACACTGAAGCTTTCTTT
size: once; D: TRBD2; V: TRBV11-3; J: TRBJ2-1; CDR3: CASSLGLAGADEQFF; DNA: TGTGCCAGCAGTCTGGGGCTAGCGGGAGCCGATGAGCAGTTCTTC
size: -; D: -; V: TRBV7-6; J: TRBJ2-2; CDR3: CASSATGNTGELFF; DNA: TGTGCCAGCAGCGCGACAGGGAACACCGGGGAGCTGTTTTTT
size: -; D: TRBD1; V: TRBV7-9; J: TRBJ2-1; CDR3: CASSKAGTGVNNEQFF; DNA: TGTGCCAGCAGCAAAGCCGGGACAGGGGTTAACAATGAGCAGTTCTTC
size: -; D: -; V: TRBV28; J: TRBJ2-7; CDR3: CASMVEGVHEQYF; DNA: TGTGCCAGCATGGTTGAGGGAGTCCACGAGCAGTACTTC
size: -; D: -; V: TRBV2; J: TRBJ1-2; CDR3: CASRPRRANYGYTF; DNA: TGTGCCAGCAGGCCCCGGCGGGCAAACTATGGCTACACCTTC
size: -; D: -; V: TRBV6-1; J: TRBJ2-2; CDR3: CGSSRDSSTTGELFF; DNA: TGCGGCTCATCCCGGGACTCATCTACCACCGGGGAGCTGTTTTTT
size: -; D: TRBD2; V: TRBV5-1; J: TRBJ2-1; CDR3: CASSLAGTSGSNEQFF; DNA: TGCGCCAGCAGCTTGGCCGGGACTAGCGGGAGTAATGAGCAGTTCTTC
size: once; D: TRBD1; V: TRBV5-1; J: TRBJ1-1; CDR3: CASSPGQGANTEAFF; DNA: TGCGCCAGCAGCCCGGGACAGGGGGCGAACACTGAAGCTTTCTTT
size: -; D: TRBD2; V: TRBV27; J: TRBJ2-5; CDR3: CASSAGGFGETQYF; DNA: TGTGCCAGCAGCGCGGGGGGTTTCGGTGAGACCCAGTACTTC
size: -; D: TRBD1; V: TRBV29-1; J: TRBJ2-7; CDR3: CSVVDRGQGYEQYF; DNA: TGCAGCGTTGTTGACAGGGGGCAGGGCTACGAGCAGTACTTC
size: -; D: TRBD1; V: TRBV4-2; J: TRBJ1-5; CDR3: CASSSRQGGQPQHF; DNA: TGTGCCAGCAGCTCCCGACAGGGTGGCCAGCCCCAGCATTTT